The 11 T cell receptor beta chains below come from one sample, sequenced in a study of beta chain features in type 1 diabetes (dated by TCRdb to the late 2010s). The library was produced with the immunoSEQ multiplex PCR assay. The entire amount of isolated RNA was reverse transcribed using the High Capacity cDNA Reverse Transcription Kit, so the sequenced TCRB transcripts were expressed ones. The clones in this table, taken by TCRdb from immuneACCESS, are in-frame only. Not every clone is retained; where verified, under half of the shortfall comes from an unresolved V gene, and the cause of the rest is unknown. The sample profile shows 600,000 or so clones; around 15% of them were found once. The ten most abundant clones make up 0.035% to 0.04% of the sample. Beyond this particular receptor, the publication reports: In all four CD4+ subsets, TCRB CDR3 length was moderately but significantly shorter in type 1 diabetes patients.

Their antigens are not known. What was sequenced was naive CD4+ T cells from blood. In light of the paper, this sample's cell subset or site label describes: true naive CD4+ T cells. The source of these receptors is a man aged 18 to 29 with type 1 diabetes.

This clone came up a few times. The rearrangement joins TRBV21-1 to TRBJ2-7. TRBV21-1 has pseudogene status. The CDR3 has 17 amino acids. In DNA, the CDR3 is TGTGCCAGCAGCTCTCAGAAGAGTACCCATGGCTCCTACGAGCAGTACTTC. Protein product: CASSSQKSTHGSYEQYF.

This clone has more than one count but fewer than ten. This chain uses TRBV2 with TRBJ1-1; D might be TRBD1 (5 bases). The CDR3 is 13 amino acids. CDR1 is SNHLY and CDR2 is FYNNEI in the germline V gene. V was shortened by 7 bases and J by 1 base, with 10 bases between the two germline ends. The CDR3 DNA reads TGTGCCAGCATTGTGCAGGGGAACACTGAAGCTTTCTTT. As protein: CASIVQGNTEAFF.

As regards this clone: The same CDR3 also results from other DNA sequences found in this sample. This chain connects TRBV29-1 to TRBJ1-2, with D unresolved. The CDR3 spans 11 residues. Trimming cost V 3 bases and J 2 bases, with 4 bases left between them. CDR1 and CDR2 from the germline V gene are SQVTM and ANQGSEA. Here the CDR3 DNA reads TGCAGCGTTGAGGAAAACTATGGCTACACCTTC. It codes for CSVEENYGYTF.

V usage is TRBV2 and J usage is TRBJ2-5; 7 bases map to TRBD1. Trimming cost V 6 bases and J 2 bases; bases outside gene matches: 6. Germline V gene lookup returns CDR1 SNHLY and CDR2 FYNNEI. The CDR3 is 14 amino acids. CDR3 DNA sequence: TGTGCCAGCAGGAAGGGGGCTTGGCAAGAGACCCAGTACTTC. This gives the protein CASRKGAWQETQYF.

The chain links TRBV30 to TRBJ1-1; possible D gene TRBD1, 6 bases. V shed 7 bases and J shed 1 base, with 19 bases lying between them. This CDR3 is 15 amino acids long. Germline-derived CDR1 and CDR2 are GTSNPN and SVGIG (reference sequence). Written as DNA, the CDR3 is TGTGCCTACAGGGAAAAAAAGGCCTCGAACACTGAAGCTTTCTTT. This sequence encodes CAYREKKASNTEAFF.

The chain combines TRBV28 with TRBJ1-6; TRBD1 aligns across 7 bases. The CDR3 length is 13 residues. The germline V gene encodes CDR1 MDHEN and CDR2 SYDVKM. The V and J ends lost 9 bases and 5 bases, in that order; junction bases with no gene match: 4. This chain's CDR3 is CASRQGDNSPLHF. The CDR3 DNA sequence: TGTGCCAGTCGACAGGGAGATAATTCACCCCTCCACTTT.

This clone has just a few counts. The chain links TRBV19 to TRBJ1-5, with D possibly matching TRBD1 (5 bases). The CDR3 is 13 residues long. The germline V gene encodes CDR1 LNHDA and CDR2 SQIVND (reference sequence). V lost 9 bases and J lost 6, with 15 bases in between. The CDR3 here is CASSPGLGQPQHF. CDR3 bases: TGTGCCAGCTCACCGGGACTAGGTCAGCCCCAGCATTTT. The entire variable domain, with the rest obtained from reference TRBV19 and TRBJ1-5, is as follows: DGGITQSPKYLFRKEGQNVTLSCEQNLNHDAMYWYRQDPGQGLRLIYYSQIVNDFQKGDIAEGYSVSREKKESFPLTVTSAQKNPTAFYLCASSPGLGQPQHFGDGTRLSIL.

There are a few counts of this clone. The chain joins TRBV2 to TRBJ2-5; perhaps TRBD2 as D (6 bases). V gave up 6 bases and J gave up 5 bases, with 7 bases separating them. This CDR3 is 11 amino acids long. From germline, CDR1 is SNHLY and CDR2 FYNNEI. The CDR3: CASSLAETQYF. CDR3 DNA: TGTGCCAGCAGCCTAGCGGAGACCCAGTACTTC. The full variable domain, completed using reference TRBV2 and TRBJ2-5, is EPEVTQTPSHQVTQMGQEVILRCVPISNHLYFYWYRQILGQKVEFLVSFYNNEISEKSEIFDDQFSVERPDGSNFTLKIRSTKLEDSAMYFCASSLAETQYFGPGTRLLVL.

This clone appeared a few times. The chain uses TRBV9 and TRBJ2-4, with D uncertain. Germline values: CDR1 SGDLS, CDR2 YYNGEE. V was trimmed by 3 bases and J by 15 bases, leaving 10 bases between them. The CDR3 has 10 amino acids. The CDR3, as DNA: TGTGCCAGCAGCGCCAAATCCTGGTACTTC. Protein sequence: CASSAKSWYF.

The CDR3 loop reads CASSLGRGGNQPQHF. The CDR3 nucleotides are TGTGCCAGCAGTTTAGGGAGGGGGGGAAATCAGCCCCAGCATTTT. The chain carries TRBV27 and TRBJ1-5, with D maybe TRBD1 (6 bases). The CDR3 contains 15 residues. The germline V gene has CDR1 MNHEY and CDR2 SMNVEV (reference sequence). V was trimmed by 2 bases and J by 4 bases, leaving 12 bases between them.

This clone was counted only a few times. The rearrangement links TRBV19 to TRBJ1-1, with 7 nucleotides matching TRBD1. With V trimmed by 5 bases and J by 3 bases, 9 bases remained unmatched. This CDR3 spans 15 amino acids. CDR1 and CDR2 from the germline V gene are LNHDA and SQIVND (reference sequence). The CDR3 here is CASSPRQGWYTEAFF. CDR3 sequence (DNA): TGTGCCAGTAGTCCTCGACAGGGTTGGTACACTGAAGCTTTCTTT. Full variable domain (rest looked up from reference TRBV19 and TRBJ1-1): DGGITQSPKYLFRKEGQNVTLSCEQNLNHDAMYWYRQDPGQGLRLIYYSQIVNDFQKGDIAEGYSVSREKKESFPLTVTSAQKNPTAFYLCASSPRQGWYTEAFFGQGTRLTVV.